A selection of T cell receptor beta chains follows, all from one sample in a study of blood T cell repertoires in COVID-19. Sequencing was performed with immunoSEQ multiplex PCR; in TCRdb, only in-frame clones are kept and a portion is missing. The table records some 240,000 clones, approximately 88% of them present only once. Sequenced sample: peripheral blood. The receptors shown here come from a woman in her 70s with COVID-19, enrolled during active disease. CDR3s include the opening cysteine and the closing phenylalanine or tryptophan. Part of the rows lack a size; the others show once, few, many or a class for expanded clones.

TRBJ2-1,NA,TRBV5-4,CASSHNRGQGEMLF
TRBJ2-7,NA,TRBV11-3,CASSVVALSSYEQYF
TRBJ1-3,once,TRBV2,CASSEGSSFSGNTIYF
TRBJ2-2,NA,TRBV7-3,CASSLAYTGELFF
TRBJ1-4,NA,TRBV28,CASSSHGRGNEKLFF
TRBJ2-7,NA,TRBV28,CASSGPVILSYEQYF
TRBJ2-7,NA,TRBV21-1,CASEPGRESFYEQYF
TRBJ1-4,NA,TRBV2,CASRPDRGDLGEKLFF
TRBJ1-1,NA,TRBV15,CATSRGVGTGNTEAFF
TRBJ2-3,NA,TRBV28,CASRAGGPTDTQYF
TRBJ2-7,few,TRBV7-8,CASSTQQREVSYEQYF
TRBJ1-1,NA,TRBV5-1,CASSPEGATEAFF
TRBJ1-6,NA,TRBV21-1,CASRQGSRNSPLHF
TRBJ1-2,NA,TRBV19,CASSKGVDYGYTF
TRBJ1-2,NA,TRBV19,CATEETGRNYGYTF
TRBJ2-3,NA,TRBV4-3,CASSPGSAGTTDTQYF
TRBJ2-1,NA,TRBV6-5,CASSYDSNEQFF
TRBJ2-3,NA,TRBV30,CAWSPSSGMVDTQYF
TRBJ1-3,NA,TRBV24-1,CAVQGSGNTIYF
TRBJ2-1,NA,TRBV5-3,CARGVCGRAPYNEQFF
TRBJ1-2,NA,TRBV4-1,CASSQGGGTLYGYTF
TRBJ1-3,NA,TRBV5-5,CASSSVNSGNTIYF
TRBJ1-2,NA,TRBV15,CATSRGYAGEKGYTF
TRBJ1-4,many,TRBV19,CASRDREANEKLFF
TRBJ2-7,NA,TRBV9,CASSVGGTSSYEQYF
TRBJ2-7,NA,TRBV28,CAISTRSSYEQYF
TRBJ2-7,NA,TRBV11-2,CASSLAHTPYEQYF
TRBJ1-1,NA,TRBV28,CASSLYGEMNTEAFF
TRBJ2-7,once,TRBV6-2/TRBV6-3,CASSYPSFSYEQYF
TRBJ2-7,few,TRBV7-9,CASSLRGNYEQYF
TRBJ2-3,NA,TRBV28,CASSPPGQGNPDTQYF
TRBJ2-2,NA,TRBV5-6,CASSSFGGMNTGELFF
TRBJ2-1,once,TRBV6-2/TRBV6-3,CASSYRTRFDNEQFF
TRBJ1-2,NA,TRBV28,CASSLAGQGNYGYTF
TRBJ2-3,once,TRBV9,CASSVEAGGSWDTQYF
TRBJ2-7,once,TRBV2,CASSDGQGLLYEQYF
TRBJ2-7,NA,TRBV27,CASSFFGPGTSVYEQYF
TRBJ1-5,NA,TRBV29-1,CSVEAARGQPQHF
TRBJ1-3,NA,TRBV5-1,CASSRDFVGNTIYF
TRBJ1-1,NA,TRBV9,CASSVGAGMNTEAFF
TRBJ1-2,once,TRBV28,CASSSGESYYGYTF
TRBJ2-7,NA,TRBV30,CAWSWTSGSYEQYF
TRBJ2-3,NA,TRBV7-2,CASSLGPDRGTDTQYF
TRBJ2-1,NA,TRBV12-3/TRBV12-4,CASRQEGDEQFF
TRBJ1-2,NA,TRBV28,CAIRVGGPHGYTF
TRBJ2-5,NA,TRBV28,CASSNRQGGGETQYF
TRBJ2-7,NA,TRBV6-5,CASSRLAGENEQYF
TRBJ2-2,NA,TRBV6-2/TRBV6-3,CASSPHSGRAAGELFF
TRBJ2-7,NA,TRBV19,CASSISGSSYEQYF
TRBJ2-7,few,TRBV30,CAWATGGGYEQYF
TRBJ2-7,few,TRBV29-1,CSIVSGRGGEQYF
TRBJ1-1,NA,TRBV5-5,CASSNYRRMNTEAFF
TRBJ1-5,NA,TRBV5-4,CASSAGQGVDQPQHF
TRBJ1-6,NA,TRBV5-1,CASSLYEVPANSPLHF
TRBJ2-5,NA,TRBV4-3,CASSPAGGFRETQYF